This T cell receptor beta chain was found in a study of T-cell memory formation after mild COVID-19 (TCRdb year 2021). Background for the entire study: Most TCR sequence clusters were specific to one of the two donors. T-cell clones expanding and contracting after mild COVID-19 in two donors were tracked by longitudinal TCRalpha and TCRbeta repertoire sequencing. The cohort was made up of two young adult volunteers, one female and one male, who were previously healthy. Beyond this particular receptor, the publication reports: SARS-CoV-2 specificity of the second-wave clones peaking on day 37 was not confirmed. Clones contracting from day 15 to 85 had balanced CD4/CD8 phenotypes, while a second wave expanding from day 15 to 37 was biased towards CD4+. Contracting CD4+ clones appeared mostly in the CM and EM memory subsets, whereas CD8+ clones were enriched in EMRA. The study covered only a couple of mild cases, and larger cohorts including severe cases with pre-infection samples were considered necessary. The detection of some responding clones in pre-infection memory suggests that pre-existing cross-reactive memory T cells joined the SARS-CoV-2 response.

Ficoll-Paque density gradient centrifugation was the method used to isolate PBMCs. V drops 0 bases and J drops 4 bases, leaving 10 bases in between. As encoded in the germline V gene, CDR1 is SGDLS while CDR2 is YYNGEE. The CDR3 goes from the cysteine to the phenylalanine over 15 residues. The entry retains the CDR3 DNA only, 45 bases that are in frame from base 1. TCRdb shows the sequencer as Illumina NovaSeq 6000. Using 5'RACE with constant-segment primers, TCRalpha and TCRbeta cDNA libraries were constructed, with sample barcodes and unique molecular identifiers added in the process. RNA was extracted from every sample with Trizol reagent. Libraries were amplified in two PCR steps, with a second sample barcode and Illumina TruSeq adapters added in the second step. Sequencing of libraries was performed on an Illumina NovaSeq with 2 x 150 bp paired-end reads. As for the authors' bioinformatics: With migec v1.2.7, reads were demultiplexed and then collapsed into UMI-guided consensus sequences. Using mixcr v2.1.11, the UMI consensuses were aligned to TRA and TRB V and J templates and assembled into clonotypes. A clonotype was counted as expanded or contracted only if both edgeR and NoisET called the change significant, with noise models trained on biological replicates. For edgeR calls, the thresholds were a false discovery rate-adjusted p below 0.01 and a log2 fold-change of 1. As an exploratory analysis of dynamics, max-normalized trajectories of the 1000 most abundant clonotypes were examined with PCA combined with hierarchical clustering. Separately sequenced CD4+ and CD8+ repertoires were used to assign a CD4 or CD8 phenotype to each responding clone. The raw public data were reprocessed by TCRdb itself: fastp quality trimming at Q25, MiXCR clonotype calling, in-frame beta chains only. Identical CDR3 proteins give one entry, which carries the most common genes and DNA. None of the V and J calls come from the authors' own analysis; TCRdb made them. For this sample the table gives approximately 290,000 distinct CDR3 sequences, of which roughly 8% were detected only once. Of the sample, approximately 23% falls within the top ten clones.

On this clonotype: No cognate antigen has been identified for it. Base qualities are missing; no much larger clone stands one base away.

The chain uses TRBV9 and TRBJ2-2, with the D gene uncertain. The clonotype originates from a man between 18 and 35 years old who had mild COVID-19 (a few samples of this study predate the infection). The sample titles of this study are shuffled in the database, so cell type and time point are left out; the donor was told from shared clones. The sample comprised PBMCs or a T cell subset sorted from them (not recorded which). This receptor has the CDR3 CASSVGWQLTGELFF. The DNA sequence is TGTGCCAGCAGCGTAGGGTGGCAGCTCACCGGGGAGCTGTTTTTT.